This T cell receptor beta chain is drawn from a study of T-cell memory formation after mild COVID-19 (dated by TCRdb to the early 2020s). At the level of the whole study: TCR sequence clusters from the two donors were largely donor specific. Two young, previously healthy adult volunteers, one female and one male, were included in the cohort. In two donors, T-cell clones that expanded and contracted after mild COVID-19 were tracked by sequencing TCRalpha and TCRbeta repertoires over time. The paper's findings and limits, for the study overall: Contracting CD4+ clones were located mainly in the CM and EM memory subsets, whereas CD8+ clones were found to be enriched in EMRA. The second-wave clones that peaked on day 37 were not confirmed to be SARS-CoV-2 specific. From day 15 to 85, contracting clones showed balanced CD4/CD8 phenotypes, whereas a second wave of clones that expanded from day 15 to 37 leaned towards CD4+. The study included only a couple of mild cases, and larger cohorts that include severe cases with pre-infection samples were judged to be necessary. The detection of some responding clones in pre-infection memory suggests that pre-existing cross-reactive memory T cells joined the SARS-CoV-2 response.

CDR1 and CDR2, looked up from the germline V gene, are SGHVS and FNYEAQ. Trimming leaves V shorter by 4 bases and J shorter by 6 bases, with the junction holding 5 bases beyond the gene matches. The CDR3, cysteine through phenylalanine, is 15 amino acids long. Kept here is only the CDR3 DNA, which spans 45 bases and is read in frame from base 1. Sequencer: Illumina NovaSeq 6000. TCRalpha and TCRbeta cDNA libraries were constructed by 5'RACE with constant-segment primers, with sample barcodes and unique molecular identifiers being introduced. Trizol reagent was used to extract RNA from every sample. The libraries were amplified in two PCR steps, and the second step added a second sample barcode and Illumina TruSeq adapters. Libraries were sequenced on an Illumina NovaSeq with 2 x 150 bp paired-end reads. Per the original workflow: With migec v1.2.7, reads were demultiplexed and then collapsed into UMI-guided consensus sequences. Using mixcr v2.1.11, the UMI consensuses were aligned to TRA and TRB V and J templates and assembled into clonotypes. Expanded or contracted clonotypes were those called significant by both edgeR and NoisET, with noise models trained on biological replicates. For edgeR calls, the cutoffs were a false discovery rate-adjusted p below 0.01 and a log2 fold-change threshold of 1. As an exploratory analysis of dynamics, PCA with hierarchical clustering was applied to max-normalized trajectories of the 1000 most abundant clonotypes. The CD4 or CD8 phenotype of responding clones was assigned using the separately sequenced CD4+ and CD8+ repertoires. In TCRdb, the public reads were trimmed at Q25 with fastp and aligned with MiXCR, with productive beta chains retained. Entries are consolidated by CDR3 protein sequence, retaining the most common genes and DNA. In this record, the V and J calls reflect TCRdb's handling and not the investigators' own analysis. This sample comprises 470,000 or so distinct CDR3 sequences, more than 20% of them detected only once. Of the sample, about an eighth is held by the ten largest clones.

Ficoll-Paque density gradient centrifugation was the method used to isolate PBMCs. Points on this clonotype: The clone's antigen remains unknown. Base qualities are not at hand, and no much larger clone is one base apart.

The sequencing input was PBMCs or a T cell subset sorted from them (not recorded which). The rearranged chain carries TRBV7-6 and TRBJ1-4, and 10 bases in between align with TRBD1. The sequence came from an adult woman who had mild COVID-19 (a few samples of this study predate the infection). The sample titles of this study are shuffled in the database, so cell type and time point are left out; the donor was told from shared clones. The CDR3 reads CASSSRQGAHEKLFF. The nucleotide sequence reads as follows: TGTGCCAGCAGCTCAAGACAGGGGGCGCATGAAAAACTGTTTTTT. The CDR3, completed at both ends by the reference TRBV7-6 and TRBJ1-4 genes, gives the full variable domain GAGVSQSPRYKVTKRGQDVALRCDPISGHVSLYWYRQALGQGPEFLTYFNYEAQQDKSGLPNDRFSAERPEGSISTLTIQRTEQRDSAMYRCASSSRQGAHEKLFFGSGTQLSVL.